The rows below give T cell receptor beta chains drawn from one sample of a study of shared clonotypes between healthy human individuals. Data came from immunoSEQ multiplex PCR; TCRdb stores just in-frame clones and leaves some out. The table shows 1.5 million to 2.5 million clones, with approximately 94% occurring only once. Material for sequencing was naive CD8+ T cells sorted from blood. These TCRs come from a man aged 18 to 29 in good health. Both conserved end residues are part of each CDR3. D genes are given only for firm matches. Clone size appears in some rows only: once, few, many, or a class for an expanded clone.

j_gene,v_gene,abundance,d_gene,len,CDR3aa,CDR3nt
TRBJ2-7,TRBV7-6,-,-,15,CASSPLRANSYEQYF,TGTGCCAGCAGCCCACTGAGGGCAAACTCCTACGAGCAGTACTTC
TRBJ1-2,TRBV6-6,-,TRBD1,16,CASSYTGTGGLDGYTF,TGTGCCAGCAGTTACACCGGGACAGGGGGCCTTGATGGCTACACCTTC
TRBJ2-7,TRBV5-4,-,TRBD1,15,CASSLGQGAIYEQYF,TGTGCCAGCAGCCTGGGACAGGGGGCAATATACGAGCAGTACTTC
TRBJ2-7,TRBV7-8,-,TRBD1,15,CASSLSQGAVYEQYF,TGTGCCAGCAGCTTGTCGCAGGGGGCGGTTTACGAGCAGTACTTC
TRBJ2-2,TRBV27,-,TRBD1,16,CASSHTGGPNTGELFF,TGTGCCAGCAGTCATACAGGGGGACCGAACACCGGGGAGCTGTTTTTT
TRBJ2-5,TRBV11-2,-,TRBD2,16,CASSSRPSGGAETQYF,TGTGCCAGCAGCTCCCGGCCTAGCGGGGGGGCGGAGACCCAGTACTTC
TRBJ2-3,TRBV9,-,TRBD1,14,CASSDRGLTDTQYF,TGTGCCAGCAGTGACAGGGGTCTCACAGATACGCAGTATTTT
TRBJ1-5,TRBV28,-,-,14,CASSPTTDDQPQHF,TGTGCCAGCAGTCCGACGACAGACGATCAGCCCCAGCATTTT
TRBJ1-2,TRBV5-6,-,TRBD1,18,CASSPQNRGLRGNYGYTF,TGTGCCAGCAGCCCACAGAACAGGGGCCTTAGGGGTAACTATGGCTACACCTTC
TRBJ1-4,TRBV29-1,-,-,13,CSVWDKSPEKLFF,TGCAGCGTTTGGGACAAAAGTCCTGAAAAACTGTTTTTT
TRBJ1-6,TRBV4-1,-,-,14,CASSQVERNSPLHF,TGCGCCAGCAGCCAAGTGGAAAGGAATTCACCCCTCCACTTT
TRBJ1-1,TRBV4-1,-,TRBD1,14,CASSHRQGNTEAFF,TGCGCCAGCAGCCATCGACAGGGGAACACTGAAGCTTTCTTT
TRBJ2-6,TRBV30,-,-,17,CAWSVQGRFAGANVLTF,TGTGCCTGGAGTGTACAAGGGCGGTTCGCGGGGGCCAACGTCCTGACTTTC
TRBJ2-5,TRBV11-2,-,-,15,CASSPALADQETQYF,TGTGCCAGCAGCCCTGCGCTGGCAGACCAAGAGACCCAGTACTTC
TRBJ1-2,TRBV4-1,-,-,17,CASSQEGLTDFGYGYTF,TGCGCCAGCAGCCAAGAGGGTCTAACCGATTTTGGCTATGGCTACACCTTC
TRBJ2-7,TRBV5-4,-,-,14,CASSLWGSISEQYF,TGTGCCAGCAGCTTGTGGGGGTCCATCTCCGAGCAGTACTTC
TRBJ1-2,TRBV29-1,once,-,12,CSVGGLNYGYTF,TGCAGCGTTGGGGGACTCAACTATGGCTACACCTTC
TRBJ2-7,TRBV6-1,once,-,15,CASAPFTGRPYEQYF,TGTGCCAGCGCTCCCTTCACAGGGAGGCCCTACGAGCAGTACTTC
TRBJ2-5,TRBV6-6,-,TRBD1,14,CASRVQGYQETQYF,TGTGCCAGCAGGGTACAGGGGTACCAAGAGACCCAGTACTTC
TRBJ1-1,TRBV9,-,TRBD1,15,CASSVAPDRDTEAFF,TGTGCCAGCAGCGTAGCCCCCGACAGGGACACTGAAGCTTTCTTT
TRBJ1-2,TRBV4-1,-,-,16,CASSGEGVPANYGYTF,TGCGCCAGCAGCGGGGAGGGAGTGCCCGCTAACTATGGCTACACCTTC
TRBJ1-2,TRBV29-1,once,-,14,CSVDDGGRNYGYTF,TGCAGCGTTGATGACGGGGGGCGGAACTATGGCTACACCTTC
TRBJ2-3,TRBV7-3,-,-,15,CASSLMGSFTDTQYF,TGTGCCAGCAGCTTAATGGGTAGTTTCACAGATACGCAGTATTTT
TRBJ1-3,TRBV2,once,TRBD1,13,CASRTGAGNTIYF,TGTGCCAGTAGGACAGGGGCTGGAAACACCATATATTTT
TRBJ2-1,TRBV2,-,TRBD2,14,CASSEYGGRDEQFF,TGTGCCAGCAGTGAATATGGTGGGAGGGATGAGCAGTTCTTC
TRBJ2-2,TRBV12-1,-,-,16,CASSFFGGKDTGELFF,TGTGCCAGCAGCTTTTTTGGCGGGAAGGACACCGGGGAGCTGTTTTTT
TRBJ2-7,TRBV5-6,-,-,13,CASSLGQLHEQYF,TGTGCCAGCAGCTTGGGGCAATTGCACGAGCAGTACTTC
TRBJ2-3,TRBV30,-,-,14,CAWSGTVSTDTQYF,TGTGCCTGGAGTGGGACAGTCAGCACAGATACGCAGTATTTT
TRBJ2-2,TRBV9,-,TRBD1,16,CASSASTGAGTGELFF,TGTGCCAGCAGCGCCTCGACAGGGGCAGGCACCGGGGAGCTGTTTTTT
TRBJ2-3,TRBV9,-,TRBD1,16,CASTEQGQSPTDTQYF,TGTGCCAGCACCGAACAGGGACAGTCGCCCACAGATACGCAGTATTTT
TRBJ2-7,TRBV7-8,-,-,14,CASSLRDITYEQYF,TGTGCCAGCAGCTTACGGGACATAACCTACGAGCAGTACTTC
TRBJ2-7,TRBV4-2,-,-,13,CASSQGFGYEQYF,TGTGCCAGCAGCCAGGGTTTCGGCTACGAGCAGTACTTC
TRBJ1-6,TRBV10-3,once,-,14,CAIKDPTGYSPLHF,TGTGCCATCAAGGACCCTACAGGGTACTCACCCCTCCACTTT
TRBJ2-1,TRBV7-9,-,-,14,CASSPVGTGNEQFF,TGTGCCAGCAGCCCCGTTGGTACTGGCAATGAGCAGTTCTTC
TRBJ1-4,TRBV25-1,-,-,13,CASSDRGSEKLFF,TGTGCCAGCAGTGACAGGGGAAGCGAAAAACTGTTTTTT
TRBJ1-2,TRBV27,-,-,13,CASRRGSEYGYTF,TGTGCCAGCAGGAGGGGGTCGGAGTATGGCTACACCTTC
TRBJ2-2,TRBV7-8,-,TRBD2,17,CASSLGWVGEGTGELFF,TGTGCCAGCAGCTTAGGTTGGGTCGGGGAGGGCACCGGGGAGCTGTTTTTT
TRBJ2-7,TRBV27,-,-,13,CASSLTRTREQYF,TGTGCCAGCAGTTTGACCCGGACGAGGGAGCAGTACTTC
TRBJ1-2,TRBV11-2,-,-,18,CASSLDIFVTGGDYGYTF,TGTGCCAGCAGCTTAGATATTTTTGTCACAGGAGGGGACTATGGCTACACCTTC
TRBJ2-7,TRBV5-4,-,-,16,CASSLGLGTESYEQYF,TGTGCCAGCAGCTTGGGGTTGGGGACGGAGTCCTACGAGCAGTACTTC
TRBJ2-7,TRBV4-1,-,-,13,CASSQDERYEQYF,TGCGCCAGCAGCCAAGACGAGCGGTACGAGCAGTACTTC
TRBJ2-1,TRBV9,-,-,12,CASNPLDNEQFF,TGTGCCAGCAACCCCTTAGACAATGAGCAGTTCTTC
TRBJ2-1,TRBV4-3,-,-,15,CASSQDPNSYNEQFF,TGCGCCAGCAGCCAAGATCCGAATTCCTACAATGAGCAGTTCTTC
TRBJ2-7,TRBV4-3,-,TRBD2,14,CASSQVASGYEQYF,TGCGCCAGCAGCCAAGTAGCTAGCGGCTACGAGCAGTACTTC
TRBJ2-7,TRBV27,-,-,14,CASSPAGGDYEQYF,TGTGCCAGCAGTCCCGCTGGGGGAGACTACGAGCAGTACTTC
TRBJ1-1,TRBV9,-,-,14,CASSVSGRDTEAFF,TGTGCCAGCAGCGTATCGGGTCGGGACACTGAAGCTTTCTTT
TRBJ1-4,TRBV6-1,-,-,13,CASSQQDLQKLFF,TGTGCCAGCAGTCAACAGGACCTTCAAAAACTGTTTTTT